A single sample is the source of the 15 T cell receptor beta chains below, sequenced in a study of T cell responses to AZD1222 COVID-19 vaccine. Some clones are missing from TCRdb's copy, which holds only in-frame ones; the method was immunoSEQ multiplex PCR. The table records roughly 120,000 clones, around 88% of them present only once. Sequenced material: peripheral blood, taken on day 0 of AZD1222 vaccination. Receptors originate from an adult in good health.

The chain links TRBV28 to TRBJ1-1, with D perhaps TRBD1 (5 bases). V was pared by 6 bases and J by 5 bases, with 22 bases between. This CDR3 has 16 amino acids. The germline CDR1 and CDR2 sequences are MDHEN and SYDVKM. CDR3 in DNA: TGTGCCAGCAGGACCATAGGGGCAGGGAGGGGAACTGAAGCTTTCTTT. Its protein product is CASRTIGAGRGTEAFF.

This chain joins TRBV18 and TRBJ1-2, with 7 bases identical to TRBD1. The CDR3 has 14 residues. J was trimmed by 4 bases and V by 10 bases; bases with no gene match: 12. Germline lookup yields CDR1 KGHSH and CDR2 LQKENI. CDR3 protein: CATNGAGGGYGYTF. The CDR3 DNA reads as TGTGCCACTAACGGAGCAGGGGGTGGCTATGGCTACACCTTC.

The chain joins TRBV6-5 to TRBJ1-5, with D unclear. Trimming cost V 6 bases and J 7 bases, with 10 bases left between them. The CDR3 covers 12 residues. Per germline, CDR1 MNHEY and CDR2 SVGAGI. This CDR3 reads CASSLGRQPQHF. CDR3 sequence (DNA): TGTGCCAGCAGCCTCGGTCGGCAGCCCCAGCATTTT.

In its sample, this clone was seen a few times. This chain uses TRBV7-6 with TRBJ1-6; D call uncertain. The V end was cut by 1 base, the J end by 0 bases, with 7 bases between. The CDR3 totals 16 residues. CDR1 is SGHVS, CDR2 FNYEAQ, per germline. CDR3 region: CASSLGSSSYNSPLHF. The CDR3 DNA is TGTGCCAGCAGCTTAGGTTCCTCCTCCTATAATTCACCCCTCCACTTT.

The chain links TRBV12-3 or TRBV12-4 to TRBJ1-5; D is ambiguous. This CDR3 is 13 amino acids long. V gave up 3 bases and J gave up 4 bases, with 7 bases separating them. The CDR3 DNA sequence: TGTGCCAGCAGTTTCGGCAGGAATCAGCCCCAGCATTTT. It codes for CASSFGRNQPQHF.

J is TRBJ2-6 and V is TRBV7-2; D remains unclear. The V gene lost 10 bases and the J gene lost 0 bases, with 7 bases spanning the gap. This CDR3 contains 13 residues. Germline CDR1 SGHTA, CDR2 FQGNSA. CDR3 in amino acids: CATKFSGANVLTF. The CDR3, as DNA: TGTGCCACCAAGTTCTCTGGGGCCAACGTCCTGACTTTC.

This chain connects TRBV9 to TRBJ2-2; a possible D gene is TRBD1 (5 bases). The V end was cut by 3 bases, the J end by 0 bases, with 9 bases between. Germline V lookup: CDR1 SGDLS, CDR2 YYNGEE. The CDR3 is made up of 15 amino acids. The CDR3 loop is CASSDKGSNTGELFF. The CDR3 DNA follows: TGTGCCAGCAGCGATAAGGGGTCGAACACCGGGGAGCTGTTTTTT.

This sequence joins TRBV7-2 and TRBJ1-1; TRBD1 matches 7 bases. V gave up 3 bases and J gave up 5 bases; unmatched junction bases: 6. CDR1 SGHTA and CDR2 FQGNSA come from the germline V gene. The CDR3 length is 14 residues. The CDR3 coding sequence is TGTGCCAGCAGCTTGGGGACAGCTAAAACTGAAGCTTTCTTT. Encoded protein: CASSLGTAKTEAFF.

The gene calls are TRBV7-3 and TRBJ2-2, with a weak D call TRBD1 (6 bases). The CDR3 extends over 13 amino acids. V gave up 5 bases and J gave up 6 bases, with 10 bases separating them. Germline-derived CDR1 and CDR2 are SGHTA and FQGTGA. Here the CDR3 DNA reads TGTGCCAGCAGCGGCACAGGGCCCGGGGAGCTGTTTTTT. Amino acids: CASSGTGPGELFF. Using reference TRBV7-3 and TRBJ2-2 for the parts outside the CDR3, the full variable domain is GAGVSQTPSNKVTEKGKYVELRCDPISGHTALYWYRQSLGQGPEFLIYFQGTGAADDSGLPNDRFFAVRPEGSVSTLKIQRTERGDSAVYLCASSGTGPGELFFGEGSRLTVL.

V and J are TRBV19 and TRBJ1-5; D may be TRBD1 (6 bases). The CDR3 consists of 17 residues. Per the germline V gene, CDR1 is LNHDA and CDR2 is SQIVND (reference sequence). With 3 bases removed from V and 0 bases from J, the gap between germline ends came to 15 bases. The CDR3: CASSIGGLRDSNQPQHF. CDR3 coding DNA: TGTGCCAGTAGTATTGGGGGCCTACGAGATAGCAATCAGCCCCAGCATTTT. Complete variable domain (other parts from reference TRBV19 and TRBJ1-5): DGGITQSPKYLFRKEGQNVTLSCEQNLNHDAMYWYRQDPGQGLRLIYYSQIVNDFQKGDIAEGYSVSREKKESFPLTVTSAQKNPTAFYLCASSIGGLRDSNQPQHFGDGTRLSIL.

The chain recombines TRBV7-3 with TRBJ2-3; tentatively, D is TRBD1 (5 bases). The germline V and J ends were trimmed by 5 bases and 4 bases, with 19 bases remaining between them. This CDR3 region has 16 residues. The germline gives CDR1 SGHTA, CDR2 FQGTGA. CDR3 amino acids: CASSRDGQGASDTQYF. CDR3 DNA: TGTGCCAGCAGCCGAGACGGACAAGGGGCCTCAGATACGCAGTATTTT.

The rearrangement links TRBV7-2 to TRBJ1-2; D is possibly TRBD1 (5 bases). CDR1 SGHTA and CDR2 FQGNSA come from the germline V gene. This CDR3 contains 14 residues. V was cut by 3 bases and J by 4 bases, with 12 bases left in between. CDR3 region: CASSFGGEAYGYTF. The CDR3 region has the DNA TGTGCCAGCAGCTTCGGAGGGGAGGCCTATGGCTACACCTTC.

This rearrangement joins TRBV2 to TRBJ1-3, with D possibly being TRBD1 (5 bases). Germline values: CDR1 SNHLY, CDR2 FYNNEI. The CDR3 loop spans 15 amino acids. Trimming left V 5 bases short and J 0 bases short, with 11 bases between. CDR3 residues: CASSQTAASGNTIYF. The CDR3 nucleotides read TGTGCCAGCAGTCAGACAGCCGCCTCTGGAAACACCATATATTTT. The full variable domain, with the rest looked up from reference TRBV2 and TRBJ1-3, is EPEVTQTPSHQVTQMGQEVILRCVPISNHLYFYWYRQILGQKVEFLVSFYNNEISEKSEIFDDQFSVERPDGSNFTLKIRSTKLEDSAMYFCASSQTAASGNTIYFGEGSWLTVV.

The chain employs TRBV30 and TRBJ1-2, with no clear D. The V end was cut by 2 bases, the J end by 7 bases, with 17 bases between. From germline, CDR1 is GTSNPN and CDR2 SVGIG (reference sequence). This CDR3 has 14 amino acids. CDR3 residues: CAWSPRRSSRGYTF. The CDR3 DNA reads TGTGCCTGGAGTCCCCGCCGTTCGTCGCGTGGCTACACCTTC.

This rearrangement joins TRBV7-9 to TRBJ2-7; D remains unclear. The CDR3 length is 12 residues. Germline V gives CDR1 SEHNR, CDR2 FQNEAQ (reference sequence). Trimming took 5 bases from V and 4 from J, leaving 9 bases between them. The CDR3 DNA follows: TGTGCCAGCAGCCCCTTGGGGTACGAGCAGTACTTC. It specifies CASSPLGYEQYF.